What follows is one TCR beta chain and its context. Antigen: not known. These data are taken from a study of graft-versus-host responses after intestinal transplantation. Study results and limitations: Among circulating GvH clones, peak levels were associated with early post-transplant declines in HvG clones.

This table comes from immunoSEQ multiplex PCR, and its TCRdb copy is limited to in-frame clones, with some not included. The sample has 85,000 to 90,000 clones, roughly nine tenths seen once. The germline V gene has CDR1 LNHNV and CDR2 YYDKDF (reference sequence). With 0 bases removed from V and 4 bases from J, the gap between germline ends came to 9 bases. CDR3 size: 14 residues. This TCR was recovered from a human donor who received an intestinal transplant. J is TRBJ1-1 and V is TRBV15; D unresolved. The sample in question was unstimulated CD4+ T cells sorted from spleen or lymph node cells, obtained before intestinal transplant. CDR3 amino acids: CATSRDRGSTEAFF. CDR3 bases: TGTGCCACCAGCAGAGATCGGGGTAGCACTGAAGCTTTCTTT.